Listed below are T cell receptor beta chains from one sample, sequenced in a study of T cells in Graves' hyperthyroidism and ophthalmopathy. TCRdb reprocessed the multiplex PCR reads via MiXCR and lists one record per CDR3 protein. The sample contains fewer than 500,000 distinct CDR3 sequences, roughly 14% of which appear only once. Material: blood. The origin of the receptors is a man younger than 35 with Graves' ophthalmopathy. CDR3s include the opening cysteine and the closing phenylalanine or tryptophan. A D gene is named only where the DNA matches it firmly. Not every row has a clone size; where given, it reads once, few, many or a size class.

d_call	v_call	clone_size	j_call	cdr3_nt	cdr3_aa
TRBD2	TRBV12-3/TRBV12-4	-	TRBJ2-1	TGTGCCAGCTTCCCTAGCGGGGGAACTAATGAGCAGTTCTTC	CASFPSGGTNEQFF
-	TRBV3-1	many	TRBJ1-1	TGTGCCAGCAGCCAAGGGATCCTAATGAACACTGAAGCTTTCTTT	CASSQGILMNTEAFF
-	TRBV10-3	-	TRBJ2-1	TGTGCCATCAGTGAGTCTTACGCGCTTGAGCAGTTCTTC	CAISESYALEQFF
TRBD1	TRBV20-1	few	TRBJ2-1	TGCAGTGCTAGAACGGGACAGGTCTACAATGAGCAGTTCTTC	CSARTGQVYNEQFF
TRBD1	TRBV19	-	TRBJ2-7	TGTGCCAGTAGTATCGGACAGGGGGTTACCTACGAGCAGTACTTC	CASSIGQGVTYEQYF
-	TRBV2	many	TRBJ1-5	TGTGCCAGCAACAGTCTGGGCAATCAGCCCCAGCATTTT	CASNSLGNQPQHF
-	TRBV5-1	-	TRBJ2-7	TGCGCCAGCAGCTCGTTCCGAGGGAGGAATTTCCACGAGCAGTACTTC	CASSSFRGRNFHEQYF
-	TRBV3-1	many	TRBJ1-5	TGTGCCAGCAGCCAGAGAGCAGGAGATAATCAGCCCCAGCATTTT	CASSQRAGDNQPQHF
-	TRBV6-2/TRBV6-3	many	TRBJ2-2	TGTGCCAGCAGTCCCGGGACCAGCTCAGTCGGGGAGCTGTTTTTT	CASSPGTSSVGELFF
-	TRBV4-1	-	TRBJ1-1	TGCGCCAGCAGCCAAACGGGGGTTGTGGCTGAAGCTTTCTTT	CASSQTGVVAEAFF
-	TRBV12-3/TRBV12-4	many	TRBJ1-1	TGTGCCAGCAGTTTAGGCCAGGCCATGAACACTGAAGCTTTCTTT	CASSLGQAMNTEAFF
TRBD2	TRBV13	many	TRBJ2-7	TGTGCCAGCGGCACGGGGGGAGGGGTGCTCGAGCAGTACTTC	CASGTGGGVLEQYF
-	TRBV5-1	few	TRBJ2-6	TGCGCCAGCAGCTTGGTCTTAGGCTCTGGGGCCAACGTCCTGACTTTC	CASSLVLGSGANVLTF
-	TRBV29-1	many	TRBJ2-3	TGCAGCGTACTACGACATTCCAGCACAGATACGCAGTATTTT	CSVLRHSSTDTQYF
-	TRBV10-1	few	TRBJ2-1	TGCGCCAGCAGTGTGGGGGATGAGCAGTTCTTC	CASSVGDEQFF
TRBD1	TRBV3-1	many	TRBJ2-7	TGTGCCAGCATCCCGGACAGGGGGCATGTGCAGTACTTC	CASIPDRGHVQYF
-	TRBV10-2	-	TRBJ1-1	TGCGCCAGCAGTGAAGTGTACACTGAAGCTTTCTTT	CASSEVYTEAFF
TRBD2	TRBV10-3	many	TRBJ2-2	TGTGCCATCAGTGAGGGACTAGAGAACACCGGGGAGCTGTTTTTT	CAISEGLENTGELFF
-	TRBV5-8	few	TRBJ1-3	TGTGCCAGCAGCTTGGAAGTGGTCGGAAACACCATATATTTT	CASSLEVVGNTIYF
-	TRBV6-2/TRBV6-3	many	TRBJ2-3	TGTGCCAGCAGTTACTCGCAAAGGACAGATACGCAGTATTTT	CASSYSQRTDTQYF
-	TRBV5-1	many	TRBJ1-2	TGCGCCAGCAGCTTGGTACGGAGCCCGAATGGCTACACCTTC	CASSLVRSPNGYTF
TRBD1	TRBV5-5	many	TRBJ2-7	TGTGCCAGCAGCCAACCGACAGGGACCTACGAGCAGTACTTC	CASSQPTGTYEQYF
TRBD1	TRBV24-1	-	TRBJ1-5	TGTGCCACCCAAGACAGGGGGCCCGGCAATCAGCCCCAGCATTTT	CATQDRGPGNQPQHF
-	TRBV25-1	many	TRBJ1-4	TGTGCCAGCAGTGAAAGACACAATAGGCGCGAAAAACTGTTTTTT	CASSERHNRREKLFF
TRBD2	TRBV19	-	TRBJ2-3	TGTACCAGTAGTATAGGGAGCGGGGGGGGCACAGATACGCAGTATTTT	CTSSIGSGGGTDTQYF
-	TRBV29-1	many	TRBJ1-3	TGCAGCGTTGAAGATGGGGGAGGGGAAGGTGGAAACACCATATATTTT	CSVEDGGGEGGNTIYF
TRBD1	TRBV5-1	many	TRBJ2-1	TGCGCCAGCAGATCCCTGTCCTCCTGGGACAGGGCGGGGTATGAGCAGTTCTTC	CASRSLSSWDRAGYEQFF
TRBD2	TRBV12-3/TRBV12-4	few	TRBJ2-7	TGTGCCAGCAGTTCCCCGGGACTAGCGAGGGAGCAGTACTTC	CASSSPGLAREQYF
TRBD2	TRBV2	-	TRBJ2-5	TGTGCCAGCATCTACGGGACTAGCGGGAGGGAAGGAAAGACCCAGTACTTC	CASIYGTSGREGKTQYF
-	TRBV6-5	many	TRBJ1-2	TGTGCCAGCAGTTACTCGCTTTCATCTAGCTATGGCTACACCTTC	CASSYSLSSSYGYTF
TRBD1	TRBV25-1	-	TRBJ2-5	TGTGCCAGCAGTGATACGGACAGGGGGCTTGAGACCCAGTACTTC	CASSDTDRGLETQYF
TRBD1	TRBV24-1	many	TRBJ2-7	TGTGCCACCAGTGATCCTGGACAGGGGGTCTACGAGCAGTACTTC	CATSDPGQGVYEQYF
-	TRBV9	many	TRBJ2-7	TGTGCCAGCACCCCGTGGTTGGCCAAATACGAGCAGTACTTC	CASTPWLAKYEQYF
-	TRBV7-6	many	TRBJ2-7	TGTGCCAGCAGCCCGTCGTTTTCTGAGAACGAGCAGTACTTC	CASSPSFSENEQYF
-	TRBV7-2	many	TRBJ1-1	TGTGCCAGCAGCCGGGCCCAGGGGTTAGGTTCTGAAGCTTTCTTT	CASSRAQGLGSEAFF
-	TRBV6-1	few	TRBJ1-1	TGTGCCAGCAGGGAGACGGGGAACACTGAAGCTCTCTTT	CASRETGNTEALF
-	TRBV6-1	many	TRBJ1-5	TGTGCCAGCAGTGATGCCTACCTGATCAATCAGCCCCAGCATTTT	CASSDAYLINQPQHF
TRBD2	TRBV20-1	-	TRBJ2-1	TGCAGTGCTAGAGTGCTAGCGGGAAATGAGCAGTTCTTC	CSARVLAGNEQFF
-	TRBV7-9	many	TRBJ2-1	TGTGCCAGCAGCTTAGCCGCCTGGGAGGATGAGCAGTTCTTC	CASSLAAWEDEQFF
TRBD1	TRBV12-3/TRBV12-4	many	TRBJ1-5	TGTGCCAGCAACACAAGGACAGGGGGCAATCAGCCCCAGCATTTT	CASNTRTGGNQPQHF
TRBD2	TRBV20-1	few	TRBJ2-7	TGCAGTGCTAGAGACGGGAGGGTTACCTACGAGCAGTACTTC	CSARDGRVTYEQYF
TRBD2	TRBV5-1	many	TRBJ2-7	TGCGCCAGCAGCCCCCCGGGACTAGCGGGACCCTACGAGCAGTACTTC	CASSPPGLAGPYEQYF
TRBD2	TRBV7-9	-	TRBJ2-1	TGTGCCAGCAGCCGGGATGTAGCGGGAGTTAAGTTCTTC	CASSRDVAGVKFF
TRBD2	TRBV6-1	few	TRBJ2-1	TGTGCCAGCAGCCAGGCTAGCGGGAGGGTTAATGAGCAGTTCTTC	CASSQASGRVNEQFF
TRBD1	TRBV5-1	many	TRBJ2-2	TGCGCCAGCAGCTCGGACAGGGGAGGCACCGGGGAGCTGTTTTTT	CASSSDRGGTGELFF
-	TRBV18	many	TRBJ2-2	TGTGCCAGCTCACCACCGGAGCAGAACACCGGGGAGCTGTTTTTT	CASSPPEQNTGELFF
TRBD1	TRBV25-1	-	TRBJ2-7	TGTGCCAGCAGAGACACCGGGACAGGGTACGACGAGCAGTACTTC	CASRDTGTGYDEQYF
TRBD1	TRBV7-9	many	TRBJ2-5	TGTGCCAGCAGCTTAGCGCTTATCGGGACAGGGCAAGAGACCCAGTACTTC	CASSLALIGTGQETQYF
-	TRBV13	-	TRBJ2-1	TGTGCCAGCAGCTTACGACTAGTATCCTACAATGAGCAGTTCTTC	CASSLRLVSYNEQFF
-	TRBV7-9	many	TRBJ2-1	TGTGCCAGCAGCTCCCGGACTTTGGGCAATGAGCAGTTCTTC	CASSSRTLGNEQFF
TRBD1	TRBV5-1	-	TRBJ1-1	TGCGCCAGCAGCGTACAACAGGGGGCTACTGGAGCTTTCTTT	CASSVQQGATGAFF
TRBD1	TRBV28	many	TRBJ1-1	TGTGCCAGCAGTCTCCCGGGACAGGGTTCCGCTGAAGCTTTCTTT	CASSLPGQGSAEAFF
-	TRBV7-3	-	TRBJ1-1	TGTGCCAGCAGCCCCCGTGGAGGCGGGGAGGACACTGAAGCTTTCTTT	CASSPRGGGEDTEAFF